This T cell receptor (beta chain) was documented in a study of post-analysis software for immune sequencing data. The overall study: In terms of disease course, relapsing-remitting, secondary progressive and progressive-relapsing multiple sclerosis were included.

Incorporated into the TCR beta cDNA libraries were unique molecular identifiers, which served to reduce PCR and sequencing biases. A population of about 0.95 to 10 million T cells gave rise to 400,000 to 550,000 cDNA molecules. MiXCR, applied by TCRdb to the PCR reads, yields one record per CDR3 protein. The sample contains roughly 570,000 distinct CDR3 sequences, 30% to 40% of which appear only once. The CDR3 extends over 14 amino acids. Trimming removed 0 bases at V and 5 bases at J, with 11 bases between. Germline loops: CDR1 SGHRS, CDR2 YFSETQ. General observations from the study: When patients were compared with controls, about five TRBV segments were more frequent, TRBV5-6, TRBV5-1 and TRBV20-1 among them. Strong co-clustering by F measure was evident for samples that had been prepared in the same batch.

This clonotype was seen ten or more times. As yet, its antigen is unknown. The genes are TRBV5-1 and TRBJ2-5; D possibly uses TRBD1 or TRBD2 (5 bases each). The sequenced material came from blood. This TCR derives from a girl younger than 18 with multiple sclerosis. CDR3 amino acids: CASSLDGDPETQYF. The DNA for the CDR3 is TGCGCCAGCAGCTTGGATGGGGACCCGGAGACCCAGTACTTC.